This TCR beta chain was retrieved from a study of radiation and T cells in renal cell carcinoma. Time point of the sample: blood 4 weeks post-SBRT, at nephrectomy. Treatment described: 15 Gy SBRT to primary tumor, nephrectomy 4 weeks later. Nephrectomy followed 15 Gy stereotactic body radiation by 4 weeks. Radiation-treated patients gave blood at baseline, week 2 and week 4. As concerns this clone: What it binds is unknown.

Overall study findings and caveats: Top tumor clonotypes rose in blood 2 weeks post-radiation, then contracted.

Germline CDR1 reads SGHRS; CDR2 reads YFSETQ. The CDR3 runs to 13 residues. Trimming removed 4 bases from V and 2 bases from J, with 9 bases in between. Generated by immunoSEQ multiplex PCR, the TCRdb table keeps only in-frame clones and is missing some. The table records approximately 83,000 clones, 85% of them present only once. The chain couples TRBV5-1 to TRBJ2-5, with D perhaps being TRBD1 or TRBD2 (5 bases each). The input for sequencing was blood, taken from a patient whose treatment included radiotherapy and nephrectomy. The TCR sequence derives from a man aged 50 or older with renal cell carcinoma. The CDR3, as DNA: TGCGCCAGCAGCCCGGGACCTCAAGAGACCCAGTACTTC. This gives the protein CASSPGPQETQYF.